This TCR beta chain originates from a study of blood T cell repertoires in COVID-19. Study at large: Specimens from acute and convalescent COVID-19 originated in the United States, Italy and Spain. The cDNA or gDNA used as material had been derived from T cells, B-cell-depleted T cells, or PBMCs.

How the authors handled the data: It was from reference gene primer amplification that nucleated cell counts were estimated. Data came from immunoSEQ multiplex PCR; TCRdb stores just in-frame clones and leaves some out. V, J and clone size are those of that table, while D and trimming were read from the DNA. Of about 48,000 clones listed, approximately 89% were seen once; the top ten hold around 30%. This clone is a singleton in its sample. Germline trimming cut 4 bases from V and 0 bases from J; bases unmatched to any gene: 9. Germline CDR1 and CDR2: SGHNT and YENEEA. The CDR3 has 19 residues. The material sequenced was peripheral blood. The chain couples TRBV11-3 to TRBJ2-6, with 10 bases matching TRBD1. The TCR sequence derives from a woman aged 80 or over with acute or convalescent COVID-19. CDR3 sequence: CASSSWTGGTSSGANVLTF. The CDR3 nucleotides read TGTGCCAGCAGCTCTTGGACAGGGGGTACGAGCTCTGGGGCCAACGTCCTGACTTTC.